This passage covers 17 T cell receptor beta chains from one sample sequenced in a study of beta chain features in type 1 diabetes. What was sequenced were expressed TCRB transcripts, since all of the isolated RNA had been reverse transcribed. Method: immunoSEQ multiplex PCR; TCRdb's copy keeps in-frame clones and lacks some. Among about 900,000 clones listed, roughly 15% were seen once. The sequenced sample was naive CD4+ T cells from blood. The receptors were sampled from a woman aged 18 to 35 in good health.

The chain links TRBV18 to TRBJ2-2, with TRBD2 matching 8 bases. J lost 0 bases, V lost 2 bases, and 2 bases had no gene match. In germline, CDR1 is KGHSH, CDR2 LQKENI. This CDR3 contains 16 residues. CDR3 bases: TGTGCCAGCTCACCATCGACTAGCGCGAACACCGGGGAGCTGTTTTTT. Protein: CASSPSTSANTGELFF.

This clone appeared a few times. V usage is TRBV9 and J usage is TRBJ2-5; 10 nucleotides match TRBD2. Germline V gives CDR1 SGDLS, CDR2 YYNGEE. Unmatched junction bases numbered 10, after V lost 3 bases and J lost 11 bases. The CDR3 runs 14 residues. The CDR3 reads CASSAGTSVEEQYF. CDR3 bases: TGTGCCAGCAGCGCCGGGACTAGCGTAGAGGAGCAGTACTTC.

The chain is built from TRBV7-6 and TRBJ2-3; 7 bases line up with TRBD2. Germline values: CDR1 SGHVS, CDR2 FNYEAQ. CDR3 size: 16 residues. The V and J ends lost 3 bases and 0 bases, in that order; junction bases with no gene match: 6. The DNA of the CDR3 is TGTGCCAGCAGCTTTACGGGAGGAACTAGCACAGATACGCAGTATTTT. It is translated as CASSFTGGTSTDTQYF.

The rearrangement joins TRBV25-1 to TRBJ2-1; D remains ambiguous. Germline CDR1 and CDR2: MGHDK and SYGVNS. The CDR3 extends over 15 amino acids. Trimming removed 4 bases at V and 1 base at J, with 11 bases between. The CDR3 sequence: CASSVSRSSYNEQFF. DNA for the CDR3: TGTGCCAGCAGTGTTTCACGGTCGTCCTACAATGAGCAGTTCTTC.

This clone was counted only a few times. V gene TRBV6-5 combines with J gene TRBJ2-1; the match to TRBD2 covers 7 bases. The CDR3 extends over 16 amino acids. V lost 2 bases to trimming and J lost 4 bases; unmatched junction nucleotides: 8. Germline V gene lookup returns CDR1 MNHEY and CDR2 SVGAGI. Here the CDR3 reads CASSYVLASGYNEQFF. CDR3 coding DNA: TGTGCCAGCAGTTACGTGCTCGCTAGCGGATACAATGAGCAGTTCTTC.

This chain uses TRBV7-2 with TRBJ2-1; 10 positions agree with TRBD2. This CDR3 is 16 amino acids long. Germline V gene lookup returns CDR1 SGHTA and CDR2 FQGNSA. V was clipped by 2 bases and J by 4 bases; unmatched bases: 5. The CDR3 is CASSLFKLAGYNEQFF. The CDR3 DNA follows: TGTGCCAGCAGCTTATTCAAACTAGCGGGGTACAATGAGCAGTTCTTC.

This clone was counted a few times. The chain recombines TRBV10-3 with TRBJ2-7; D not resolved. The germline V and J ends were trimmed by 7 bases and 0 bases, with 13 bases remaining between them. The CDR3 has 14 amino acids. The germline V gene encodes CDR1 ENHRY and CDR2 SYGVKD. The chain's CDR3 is CAINSATSSYEQYF. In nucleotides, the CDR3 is TGTGCCATCAACTCGGCTACATCCTCCTACGAGCAGTACTTC.

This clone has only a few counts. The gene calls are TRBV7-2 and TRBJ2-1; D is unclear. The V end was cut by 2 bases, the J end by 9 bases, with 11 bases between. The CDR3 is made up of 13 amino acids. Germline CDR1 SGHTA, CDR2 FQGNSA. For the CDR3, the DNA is TGTGCCAGCAGCTTACTTGGTATGGGTGAGCAGTTCTTC. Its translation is CASSLLGMGEQFF.

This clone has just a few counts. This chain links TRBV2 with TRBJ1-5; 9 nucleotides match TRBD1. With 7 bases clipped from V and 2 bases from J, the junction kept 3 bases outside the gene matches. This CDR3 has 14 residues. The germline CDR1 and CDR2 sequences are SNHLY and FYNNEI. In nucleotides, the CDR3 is TGTGCCAGCACGGGACAGGGAGGCAATCAGCCCCAGCATTTT. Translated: CASTGQGGNQPQHF.

The CDR3 here is CASSKGAGTGKTQYF. Here the CDR3 DNA reads TGTGCCAGCAGTAAGGGCGCAGGAACGGGGAAGACCCAGTACTTC. The chain combines TRBV6-5 with TRBJ2-5; TRBD2 might be the D (5 bases). CDR3 length equals 15 residues. Germline V gene sequence: CDR1 MNHEY, CDR2 SVGAGI. Trimming pared 5 bases from V and 6 bases from J, leaving 19 bases between.

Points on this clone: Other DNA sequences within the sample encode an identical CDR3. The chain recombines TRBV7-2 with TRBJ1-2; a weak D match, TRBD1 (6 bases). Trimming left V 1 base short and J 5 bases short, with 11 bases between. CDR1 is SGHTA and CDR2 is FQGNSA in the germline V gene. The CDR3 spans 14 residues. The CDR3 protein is CASSLGGGRYGYTF. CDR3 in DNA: TGTGCCAGCAGCTTAGGGGGGGGGCGGTATGGCTACACCTTC.

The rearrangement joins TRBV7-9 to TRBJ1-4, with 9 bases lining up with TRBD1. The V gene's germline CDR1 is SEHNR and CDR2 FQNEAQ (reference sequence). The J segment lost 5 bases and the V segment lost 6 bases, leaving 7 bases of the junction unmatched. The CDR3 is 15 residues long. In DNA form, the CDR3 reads TGTGCCAGCAGGTCCCGAGGACAGGGGAATGAAAAACTGTTTTTT. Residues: CASRSRGQGNEKLFF.

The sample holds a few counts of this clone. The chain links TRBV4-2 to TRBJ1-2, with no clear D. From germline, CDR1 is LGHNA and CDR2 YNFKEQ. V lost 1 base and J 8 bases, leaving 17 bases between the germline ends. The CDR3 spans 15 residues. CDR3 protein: CASSQVGSGREGYTF. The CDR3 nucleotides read TGTGCCAGCAGCCAAGTTGGGAGTGGCCGCGAAGGCTACACCTTC.

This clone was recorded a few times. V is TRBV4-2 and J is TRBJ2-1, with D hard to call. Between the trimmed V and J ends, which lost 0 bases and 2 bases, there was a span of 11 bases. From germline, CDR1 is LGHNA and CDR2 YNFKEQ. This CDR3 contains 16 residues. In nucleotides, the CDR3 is TGTGCCAGCAGCCAAGATCGTGGTGGACCCTACAATGAGCAGTTCTTC. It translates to CASSQDRGGPYNEQFF.

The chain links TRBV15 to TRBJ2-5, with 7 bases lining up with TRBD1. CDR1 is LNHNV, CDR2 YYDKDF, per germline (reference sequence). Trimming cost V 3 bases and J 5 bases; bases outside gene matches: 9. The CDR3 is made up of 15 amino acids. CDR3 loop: CATSRSDRVRETQYF. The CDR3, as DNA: TGTGCCACCAGCAGGTCCGACAGGGTTAGGGAGACCCAGTACTTC.

DNA of the CDR3: TGCGCCAGCAGACCAGGACTAGCGGGAGGGCCCGGAGAGACCCAGTACTTC. It translates to CASRPGLAGGPGETQYF. This rearrangement joins TRBV5-1 to TRBJ2-5; 15 bases are shared with TRBD2. V was pared by 5 bases and J by 4 bases, with 9 bases of the junction left unmatched. CDR3 size: 17 residues. CDR1 is SGHRS and CDR2 is YFSETQ in the germline V gene.

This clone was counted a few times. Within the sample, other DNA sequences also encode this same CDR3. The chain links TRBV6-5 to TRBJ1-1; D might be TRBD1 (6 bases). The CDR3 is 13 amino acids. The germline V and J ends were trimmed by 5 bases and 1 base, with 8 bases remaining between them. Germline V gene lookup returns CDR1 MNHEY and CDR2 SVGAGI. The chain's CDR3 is CASSRGGNTEAFF. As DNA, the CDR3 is TGTGCCAGCAGTCGAGGGGGGAACACTGAAGCTTTCTTT.